One sample yielded the 21 T cell receptor beta chains listed below, sequenced in a study of Graves' ophthalmopathy and Graves' hyperthyroidism. Amplification targeted the TCR beta CDR3 regions, with RNA transcripts as the source material. HTBI primers were used in a first-round RT-PCR, which preceded a second-round multiplex PCR. MiXCR, applied by TCRdb to the multiplex PCR reads, yields one record per CDR3 protein. The table records 660,000 or so distinct CDR3 sequences, about two fifths of them present only once. The sample comprised peripheral blood. These receptors were collected from an adult man with Graves' ophthalmopathy.

This clonotype was counted ten times or more. In DNA, the CDR3 is TGTGCCAGCAGTTTAGAGTCGGGACAGACCTATGGCTACACCTTC. It yields the protein CASSLESGQTYGYTF. The chain recombines TRBV2 with TRBJ1-2; 7 positions agree with TRBD1. The CDR3 loop spans 15 amino acids. The ends lost 5 bases at V and 4 bases at J; junction bases unmatched: 10. The germline V gene has CDR1 SNHLY and CDR2 FYNNEI.

The gene calls are TRBV7-2 and TRBJ2-7; D possibly matches TRBD1 or TRBD2 (5 bases each). V lost 3 bases and J 0 bases, leaving 12 bases between the germline ends. The CDR3 is 15 residues long. Germline CDR1 reads SGHTA; CDR2 reads FQGNSA. The CDR3 region is CASSFYRDLSYEQYF. The CDR3, as DNA: TGTGCCAGCAGCTTTTACCGGGACCTCTCCTACGAGCAGTACTTC.

This clonotype was seen a handful of times. The V call is TRBV6-6, the J call TRBJ1-4; 9 bases are a match to TRBD1. The CDR3 totals 15 residues. Looked up from germline, CDR1 is MNHNY and CDR2 is SVGAGI (reference sequence). After removal of 5 bases from V and 8 bases from J, the junction contained 9 bases not matched to a gene. Here the CDR3 DNA reads TGTGCCAGCAGTGAGGACAGGGGAAGACGGGAAAAACTGTTTTTT. Encoded protein: CASSEDRGRREKLFF.

This clonotype was counted at least ten times. This chain uses TRBV19 with TRBJ1-1, with TRBD1 matching 8 bases. The germline gives CDR1 LNHDA, CDR2 SQIVND (reference sequence). This CDR3 has 15 amino acids. Trimming took 6 bases from V and 3 from J; bases not matched to a gene: 9. The CDR3 region has the DNA TGTGCCAGTAGATACAGACAGGGGACGGACACTGAAGCTTTCTTT. It translates to CASRYRQGTDTEAFF.

V and J are TRBV2 and TRBJ1-1; perhaps TRBD1 as D (6 bases). The CDR3 consists of 13 residues. Germline loops: CDR1 SNHLY, CDR2 FYNNEI. V lost 6 bases, J lost 5 bases, and 13 bases lay in between. The CDR3 spells CASRVGGTTEAFF. DNA of the CDR3: TGTGCCAGCAGAGTAGGGGGAACGACTGAAGCTTTCTTT.

This clonotype came up many times. The chain has TRBV2 and TRBJ2-5; D is perhaps TRBD1 or TRBD2 (5 bases each). V dropped 4 bases and J dropped 5 bases, with 11 bases sitting between them. This CDR3 has 13 residues. CDR1 SNHLY and CDR2 FYNNEI come from the germline V gene. The CDR3 region is CASSGGLAETQYF. The CDR3 DNA reads TGTGCCAGCAGTGGGGGCTTAGCGGAGACCCAGTACTTC.

This clonotype showed up many times. The chain couples TRBV10-2 to TRBJ2-7; unclear D gene. CDR1 WSHSY and CDR2 SAAADI come from the germline V gene. Trimming cost V 3 bases and J 2 bases, with 11 bases left between them. The CDR3 runs to 14 residues. The CDR3 nucleotides are TGCGCCAGCAGTGACCCACCGTCCACCTACGAGCAGTACTTC. This sequence encodes CASSDPPSTYEQYF.

This clonotype was seen a handful of times. In DNA form, the CDR3 reads TGTGCCAGCGCCTACCTCCCCGGACTAGCGGGAGTCGACGAGCAGTACTTC. It is translated as CASAYLPGLAGVDEQYF. The V call is TRBV10-3, the J call TRBJ2-7, with TRBD2 identical over 13 bases. Per the germline V gene, CDR1 is ENHRY and CDR2 is SYGVKD. This CDR3 is 17 amino acids long. The V gene end was trimmed by 10 bases and the J gene end by 5 bases; junction bases not matched to a gene: 17.

This clonotype was found many times. The V call is TRBV7-9, the J call TRBJ2-5; D is perhaps TRBD1 (6 bases). V lost 5 bases to trimming and J lost 5 bases, with 15 bases between them. CDR1 and CDR2 from the germline V gene are SEHNR and FQNEAQ (reference sequence). The CDR3 loop spans 14 amino acids. The CDR3 is CASSPLTGWETQYF. In nucleotides, the CDR3 is TGTGCCAGCAGCCCATTGACAGGATGGGAGACCCAGTACTTC.

V and J are TRBV7-9 and TRBJ2-5, with 8 bases identical to TRBD1. With 3 bases clipped from V and 5 bases from J, the junction kept 5 bases outside the gene matches. The CDR3 length is 14 residues. Germline values: CDR1 SEHNR, CDR2 FQNEAQ (reference sequence). The CDR3 DNA reads as TGTGCCAGCAGCTTGGACAGGGTTTGGGAGACCCAGTACTTC. This codes for CASSLDRVWETQYF.

The CDR3 nucleotides read TGTGCCAGCAGTTTTTGGACAGGGGGTGTGAACACCGGGGAGCTGTTTTTT. Protein sequence: CASSFWTGGVNTGELFF. V and J are TRBV12-3 or TRBV12-4 and TRBJ2-2; 10 bases map to TRBD1. Germline trimming cut 3 bases from V and 1 base from J; bases unmatched to any gene: 5. This CDR3 comprises 17 residues.

Points on this clonotype: In this CDR3 the conserved last residue, phenylalanine or tryptophan, is missing, so a read error is likely. The chain recombines TRBV10-3 with TRBJ1-2, with a tentative D call TRBD1 (5 bases). The CDR3 length is 12 residues. Germline CDR1 is ENHRY and CDR2 is SYGVKD. V lost 11 bases and J lost 0, with 10 bases in between. The CDR3 nucleotides read TGTGCCGCCTCAGGGCCTAACTATGGCTACACCCTC. Its translation is CAASGPNYGYTL.

This clonotype appeared a few times. The chain combines TRBV16 with TRBJ2-7; weak D call: TRBD1 (7 bases). The CDR3 is 15 amino acids. The germline V gene encodes CDR1 KGHSY and CDR2 FQNENV. Trimming took off 10 bases at V and 0 bases at J, with 19 bases between the two ends. The CDR3 loop reads CANSYSRDSSYEQYF. CDR3 in DNA: TGTGCCAACAGTTACTCGCGGGACAGCTCCTACGAGCAGTACTTC. The full variable domain, its missing parts supplied by reference TRBV16 and TRBJ2-7, is GEEVAQTPKHLVRGEGQKAKLYCAPIKGHSYVFWYQQVLKNEFKFLISFQNENVFDETGMPKERFSAKCLPNSPCSLEIQATKLEDSAVYFCANSYSRDSSYEQYFGPGTRLTVT.

There are a few counts of this clonotype. This sequence joins TRBV2 and TRBJ2-1; perhaps TRBD1 as D (6 bases). This CDR3 has 13 residues. V gave up 6 bases and J gave up 7 bases, with 13 bases separating them. The V gene's germline CDR1 is SNHLY and CDR2 FYNNEI. In nucleotides, the CDR3 is TGTGCCAGCAGACAGGGCCCTTTGAATGAGCAGTTCTTC. As protein: CASRQGPLNEQFF.

The chain carries TRBV7-9 and TRBJ1-1; D gene uncertain. Germline V gene sequence: CDR1 SEHNR, CDR2 FQNEAQ (reference sequence). CDR3 size: 14 residues. The germline V and J ends were trimmed by 1 base and 0 bases, with 6 bases remaining between them. The CDR3 loop reads CASSLVAVNTEAFF. As DNA, the CDR3 is TGTGCCAGCAGCTTAGTGGCGGTGAACACTGAAGCTTTCTTT.

As regards this clonotype: This may be a read error: a much more frequent sequence differs by one nucleotide. The gene calls are TRBV12-5 and TRBJ1-2; D unresolved. Per the germline V gene, CDR1 is LGHNT and CDR2 is FRNRAP. CDR3 size: 13 residues. V shed 5 bases and J shed 5 bases, with 12 bases lying between them. The CDR3 sequence is CASGRFAGYGYTF. CDR3 DNA: TGTGCTAGTGGTCGATTCGCTGGTTATGGCTACACCTTC.

V and J are TRBV30 and TRBJ1-4; possibly TRBD1 for D (5 bases). The CDR3 spans 12 residues. The V and J ends lost 5 bases and 7 bases respectively, with 11 bases between them. In germline, CDR1 is GTSNPN, CDR2 SVGIG (reference sequence). The CDR3 DNA sequence: TGTGCCTGGGGGGCGAGGGGTGAAAAACTGTTTTTT. Amino acid sequence: CAWGARGEKLFF.

Notes on this clonotype: A single base separates this from a much larger clone, so it may be a read error. The chain has TRBV6-5 and TRBJ1-2; D is possibly TRBD1 (6 bases). This CDR3 spans 15 amino acids. From germline, CDR1 is MNHEY and CDR2 SVGAGI. CDR3 DNA sequence: TGTACCAGCAGTTACTCCATCAGGGGAGACTATGGCTACACCTTC. It encodes CTSSYSIRGDYGYTF.

This clonotype was found many times. The gene calls are TRBV6-6 and TRBJ1-6; D remains unclear. CDR3 length: 15 residues. V lost 5 bases and J lost 0, with 8 bases in between. Germline V CDR1 and CDR2: MNHNY, SVGAGI (reference sequence). CDR3 nucleotides: TGTGCCAGCAGTGCATTGCCCTCCTATAATTCACCCCTCCACTTT. It yields the protein CASSALPSYNSPLHF.

CDR3 amino acids: CASSIDPGQFYEQYF. The CDR3 coding sequence is TGTGCCAGTAGTATAGACCCCGGACAGTTCTACGAGCAGTACTTC. The J gene is TRBJ2-7, the V gene TRBV19; maybe TRBD1 (6 bases). Trimming shortened V by 0 bases and J by 3 bases, and 12 bases separated the two germline ends. Germline CDR1 LNHDA, CDR2 SQIVND (reference sequence). The CDR3 runs to 15 residues. The full variable domain, completed using reference TRBV19 and TRBJ2-7, is DGGITQSPKYLFRKEGQNVTLSCEQNLNHDAMYWYRQDPGQGLRLIYYSQIVNDFQKGDIAEGYSVSREKKESFPLTVTSAQKNPTAFYLCASSIDPGQFYEQYFGPGTRLTVT.

In this sample, this clonotype turned up a few times. This chain connects TRBV27 to TRBJ1-2; the match to TRBD1 covers 9 bases. Germline CDR1 MNHEY, CDR2 SMNVEV (reference sequence). This CDR3 comprises 14 residues. Trimming took 2 bases from V and 6 from J; bases not matched to a gene: 4. For the CDR3, the DNA is TGTGCCAGCAGTTTAAGACAGGGGGTAAATGGCTACACCTTC. It codes for CASSLRQGVNGYTF.